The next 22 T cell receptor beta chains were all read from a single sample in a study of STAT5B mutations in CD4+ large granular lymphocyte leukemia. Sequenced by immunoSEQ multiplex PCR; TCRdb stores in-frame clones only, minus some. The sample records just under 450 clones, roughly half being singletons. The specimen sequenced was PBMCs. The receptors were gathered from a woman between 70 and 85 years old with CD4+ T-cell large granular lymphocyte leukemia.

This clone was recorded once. In DNA, the CDR3 is TGTGCCAGCAGGCGGAGTAGCCGGGGCACCGGGGAGCTGTTTTTT. Amino acids: CASRRSSRGTGELFF. The chain combines TRBV6-1 with TRBJ2-2; D may be TRBD2 (5 bases). The V gene's germline CDR1 is MNHNS and CDR2 SASEGT. V was cut by 6 bases and J by 4 bases, with 15 bases left in between. The CDR3 consists of 15 residues.

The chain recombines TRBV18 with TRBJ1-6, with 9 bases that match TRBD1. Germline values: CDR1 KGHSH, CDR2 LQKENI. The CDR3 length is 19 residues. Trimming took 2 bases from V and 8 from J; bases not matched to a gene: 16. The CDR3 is CASSPGVSGTGTADSPLHF. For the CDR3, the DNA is TGTGCCAGCTCACCAGGGGTTTCCGGGACAGGGACGGCGGATTCACCCCTCCACTTT.

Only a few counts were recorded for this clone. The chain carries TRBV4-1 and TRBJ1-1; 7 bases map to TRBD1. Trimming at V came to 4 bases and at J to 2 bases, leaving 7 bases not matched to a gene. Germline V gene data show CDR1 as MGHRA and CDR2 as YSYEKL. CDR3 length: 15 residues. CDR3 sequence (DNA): TGCGCCAGCAGCCCCCTGGGACAGCTAAACACTGAAGCTTTCTTT. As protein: CASSPLGQLNTEAFF.

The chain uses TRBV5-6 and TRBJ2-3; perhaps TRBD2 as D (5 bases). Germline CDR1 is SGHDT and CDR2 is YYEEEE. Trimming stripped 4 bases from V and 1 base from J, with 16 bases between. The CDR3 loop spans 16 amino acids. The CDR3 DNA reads TGTGCCAGCAGCCGGGTTAGGCGGACTGGCACAGATACGCAGTATTTT. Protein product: CASSRVRRTGTDTQYF. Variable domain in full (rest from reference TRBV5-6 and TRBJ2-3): DAGVTQSPTHLIKTRGQQVTLRCSPKSGHDTVSWYQQALGQGPQFIFQYYEEEERQRGNFPDRFSGHQFPNYSSELNVNALLLGDSALYLCASSRVRRTGTDTQYFGPGTRLTVL.

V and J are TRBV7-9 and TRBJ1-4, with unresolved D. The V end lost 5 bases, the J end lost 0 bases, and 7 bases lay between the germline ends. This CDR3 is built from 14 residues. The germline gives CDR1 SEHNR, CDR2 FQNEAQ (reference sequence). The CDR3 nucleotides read TGTGCCAGCAGCCAGCCTGCAACTAATGAAAAACTGTTTTTT. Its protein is CASSQPATNEKLFF.

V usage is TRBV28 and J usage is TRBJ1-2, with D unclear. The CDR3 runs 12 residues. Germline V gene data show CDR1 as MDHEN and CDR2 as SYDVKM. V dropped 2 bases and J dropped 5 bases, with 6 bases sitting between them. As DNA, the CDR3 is TGTGCCAGCAGTTTACGGCTGTATGGCTACACCTTC. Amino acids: CASSLRLYGYTF.

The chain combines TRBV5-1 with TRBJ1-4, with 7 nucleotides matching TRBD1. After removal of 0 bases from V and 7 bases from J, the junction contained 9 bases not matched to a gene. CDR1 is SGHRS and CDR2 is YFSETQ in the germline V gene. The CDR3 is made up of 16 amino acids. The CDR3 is CASSLDQQGRGEKLFF. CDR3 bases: TGCGCCAGCAGCTTGGACCAACAGGGGAGGGGTGAAAAACTGTTTTTT.

CDR3 coding DNA: TGTGCCAGCAGCTCAGAGGTGGGGGGCCAAGAGACCCAGTACTTC. This translates into CASSSEVGGQETQYF. The genes are TRBV9 and TRBJ2-5, with D maybe TRBD2 (6 bases). CDR1 and CDR2 from the germline V gene are SGDLS and YYNGEE. The CDR3 length is 15 residues. V shed 4 bases and J shed 1 base, with 14 bases lying between them.

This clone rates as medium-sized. CDR3 coding DNA: TGTGCCAGCAGTTTAAAGCAGGGTTGGACTGAAGCTTTCTTT. Its translation is CASSLKQGWTEAFF. This chain links TRBV6-6 with TRBJ1-1, with TRBD1 as a possible D gene (5 bases). The V and J ends lost 4 bases and 5 bases respectively, with 14 bases between them. Germline CDR1 MNHNY, CDR2 SVGAGI (reference sequence). The CDR3 sequence is 14 residues long.

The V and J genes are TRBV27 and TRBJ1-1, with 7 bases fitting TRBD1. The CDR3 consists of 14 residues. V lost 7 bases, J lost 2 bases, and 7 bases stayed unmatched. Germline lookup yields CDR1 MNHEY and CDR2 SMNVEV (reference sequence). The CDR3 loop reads CASNRQGPNTEAFF. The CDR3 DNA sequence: TGTGCCAGCAACCGACAGGGCCCTAACACTGAAGCTTTCTTT.

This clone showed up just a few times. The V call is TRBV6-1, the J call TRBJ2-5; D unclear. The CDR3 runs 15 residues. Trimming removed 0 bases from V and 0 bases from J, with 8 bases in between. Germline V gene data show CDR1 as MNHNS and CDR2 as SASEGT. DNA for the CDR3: TGTGCCAGCAGTGAAGCCGGCCTCAACCAAGAGACCCAGTACTTC. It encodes CASSEAGLNQETQYF.

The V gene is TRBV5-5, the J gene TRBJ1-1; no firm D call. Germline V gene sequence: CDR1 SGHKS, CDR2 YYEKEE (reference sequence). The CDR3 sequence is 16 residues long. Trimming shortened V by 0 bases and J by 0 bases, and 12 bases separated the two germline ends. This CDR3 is CASSLAVLGVNTEAFF. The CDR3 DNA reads TGTGCCAGCAGCTTGGCCGTGCTCGGGGTGAACACTGAAGCTTTCTTT.

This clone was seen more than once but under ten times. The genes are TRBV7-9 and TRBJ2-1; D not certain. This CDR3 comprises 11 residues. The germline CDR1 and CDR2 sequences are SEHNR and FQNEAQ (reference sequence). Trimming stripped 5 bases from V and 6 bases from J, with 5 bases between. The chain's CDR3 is CASSPSNEQFF. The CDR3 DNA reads TGTGCCAGCAGCCCCTCCAATGAGCAGTTCTTC.

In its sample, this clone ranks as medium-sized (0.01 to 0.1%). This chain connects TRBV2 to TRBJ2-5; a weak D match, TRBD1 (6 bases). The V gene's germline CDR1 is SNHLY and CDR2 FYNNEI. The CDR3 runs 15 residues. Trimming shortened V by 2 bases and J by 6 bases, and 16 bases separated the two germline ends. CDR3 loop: CASSEIGVGAKTQYF. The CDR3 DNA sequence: TGTGCCAGCAGTGAAATCGGGGTGGGGGCGAAGACCCAGTACTTC.

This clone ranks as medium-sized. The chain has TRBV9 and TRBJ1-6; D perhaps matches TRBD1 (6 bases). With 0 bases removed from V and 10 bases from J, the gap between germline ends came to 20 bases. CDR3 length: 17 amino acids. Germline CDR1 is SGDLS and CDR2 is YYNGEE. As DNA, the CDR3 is TGTGCCAGCAGCGTAGACGAGGGGGGTGTTCCCCACTCACCCCTCCACTTT. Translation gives CASSVDEGGVPHSPLHF.

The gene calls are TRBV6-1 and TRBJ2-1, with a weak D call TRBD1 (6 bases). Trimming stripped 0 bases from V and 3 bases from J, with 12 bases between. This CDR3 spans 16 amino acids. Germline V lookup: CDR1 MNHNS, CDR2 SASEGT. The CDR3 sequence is CASSEAGQSYYNEQFF. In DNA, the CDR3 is TGTGCCAGCAGTGAAGCTGGACAGAGTTACTACAATGAGCAGTTCTTC.

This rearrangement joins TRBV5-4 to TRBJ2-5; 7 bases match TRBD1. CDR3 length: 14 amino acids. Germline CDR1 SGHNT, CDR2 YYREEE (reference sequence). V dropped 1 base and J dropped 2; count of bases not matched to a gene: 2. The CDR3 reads CASSLFRGQETQYF. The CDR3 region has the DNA TGTGCCAGCAGCTTGTTCAGGGGGCAAGAGACCCAGTACTTC.

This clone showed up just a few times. DNA for the CDR3: TGCGCCAGCAGCCAAGACAGCCCTCATCAACTTCCTTATGGCTACACCTTC. Translated: CASSQDSPHQLPYGYTF. The genes are TRBV4-1 and TRBJ1-2; D call uncertain. V lost 0 bases and J lost 5, with 19 bases in between. The CDR3 loop spans 17 amino acids. Germline-derived CDR1 and CDR2 are MGHRA and YSYEKL.

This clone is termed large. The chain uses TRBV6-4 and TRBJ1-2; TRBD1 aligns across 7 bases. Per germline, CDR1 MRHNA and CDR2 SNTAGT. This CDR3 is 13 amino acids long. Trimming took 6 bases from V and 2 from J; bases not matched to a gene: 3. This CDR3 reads CASSRDRNYGYTF. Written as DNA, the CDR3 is TGTGCCAGCAGCCGGGACAGAAACTATGGCTACACCTTC.

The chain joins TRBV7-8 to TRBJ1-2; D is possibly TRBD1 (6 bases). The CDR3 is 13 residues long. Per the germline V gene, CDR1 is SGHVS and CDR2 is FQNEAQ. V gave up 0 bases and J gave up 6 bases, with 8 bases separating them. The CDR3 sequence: CASSLAGTNGYTF. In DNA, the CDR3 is TGTGCCAGCAGCTTAGCGGGGACAAATGGCTACACCTTC. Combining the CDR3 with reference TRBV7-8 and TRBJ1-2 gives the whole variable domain GAGVSQSPRYKVAKRGQDVALRCDPISGHVSLFWYQQALGQGPEFLTYFQNEAQLDKSGLPSDRFFAERPEGSVSTLKIQRTQQEDSAVYLCASSLAGTNGYTFGSGTRLTVV.

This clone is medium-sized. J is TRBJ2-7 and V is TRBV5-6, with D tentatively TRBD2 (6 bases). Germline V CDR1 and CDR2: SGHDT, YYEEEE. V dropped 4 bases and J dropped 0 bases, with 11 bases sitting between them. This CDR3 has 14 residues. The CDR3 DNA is TGTGCCAGCAGCGACCCGGGGGACTCCTACGAGCAGTACTTC. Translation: CASSDPGDSYEQYF.

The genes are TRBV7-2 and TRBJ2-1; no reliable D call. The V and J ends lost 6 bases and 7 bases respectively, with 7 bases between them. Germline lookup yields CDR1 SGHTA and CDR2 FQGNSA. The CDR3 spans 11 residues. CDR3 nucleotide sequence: TGTGCCAGCAGTCCATTTAATGAGCAGTTCTTC. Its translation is CASSPFNEQFF.